This is a list of T cell receptor beta chains from one sample in a study of a mutant IDH1 vaccine in newly diagnosed glioma. The assay was immunoSEQ multiplex PCR, and TCRdb's table has in-frame clones only and misses some. The data contain over 75,000 clones, roughly 77% of them singletons. This material consisted of PBMCs, taken from a glioma patient treated with radiotherapy, temozolomide or both. The receptors were sampled from a man in his forties with glioma. Both conserved end residues are part of each CDR3. A D gene is named only where the DNA matches it firmly. The size of a clone is reported for some rows only, either as once, few or many, or as a class for expanded clones.

V: TRBV5-6
D: -
J: TRBJ1-1
size: once
DNA: TGTGCCAGCAGCTTGTCCAGGGGTGGCACTGAAGCTTTCTTT
CDR3: CASSLSRGGTEAFF

V: TRBV6-5
D: -
J: TRBJ1-1
size: -
DNA: TGTGCCAGCAGTTACTCGGAAGGACTCACTGAAGCTTTCTTT
CDR3: CASSYSEGLTEAFF

V: TRBV7-8
D: TRBD1
J: TRBJ1-6
size: -
DNA: TGTGCCAGCAGGCCGACAGGGGGCGAGGATTCACCCCTCCACTTT
CDR3: CASRPTGGEDSPLHF

V: TRBV9
D: -
J: TRBJ1-4
size: -
DNA: TGTGCCAGCAGCGAGGGGCAGGGGATGGAGGTACTGTTTTTT
CDR3: CASSEGQGMEVLFF

V: TRBV19
D: -
J: TRBJ1-2
size: few
DNA: TGTGCCAGTAGTCCTGACACATATGGCTACACCTTC
CDR3: CASSPDTYGYTF

V: TRBV19
D: -
J: TRBJ2-7
size: -
DNA: TGTGCCAGTAGTACCACCTCTCCGGGGGACCACGAGCAGTACTTC
CDR3: CASSTTSPGDHEQYF

V: TRBV7-2
D: TRBD1
J: TRBJ2-7
size: -
DNA: TGTGCCAGCAGCTTAGGGGACAGGGGGCTCGAGCAGTACTTC
CDR3: CASSLGDRGLEQYF

V: TRBV6-5
D: -
J: TRBJ1-1
size: -
DNA: TGTGCCAGCAGTTACTCAGACAGGACCGAAGCTTTCTTT
CDR3: CASSYSDRTEAFF

V: TRBV5-6
D: -
J: TRBJ1-3
size: -
DNA: TGTGCCAGCCCGCGGGGTGGCTACTCTGGAAACACCATATATTTT
CDR3: CASPRGGYSGNTIYF

V: TRBV29-1
D: -
J: TRBJ2-7
size: -
DNA: TGCAGCCCATGGGTCGGCGAGCAGTACTTC
CDR3: CSPWVGEQYF

V: TRBV29-1
D: -
J: TRBJ2-3
size: few
DNA: TGCAGCGTTGTACTGACACTTACTAGCACAGATACGCAGTATTTT
CDR3: CSVVLTLTSTDTQYF

V: TRBV2
D: -
J: TRBJ2-7
size: -
DNA: TGTGCCAGCAGTGAAGTGGGGAATACCTACGAGCAGTACTTC
CDR3: CASSEVGNTYEQYF